This T cell receptor beta chain was obtained from a study of blood T cells in healthy people across ages (dated by TCRdb to between 2015 and 2016). Some background on the complete study: In model experiments, template switching captured roughly one uniquely barcoded TCR beta cDNA molecule for every two T cells. Age-related changes in TCR beta repertoire diversity were measured in the study by deep sequencing normalized with unique cDNA molecular identifiers. The donors were split into four age groups: young (average about 16 years), middle-aged (39), aged (approximately 59) and long-lived (approximately 80). Two additional independent replicas of 1 million unique cDNA reads from the same blood draw were analyzed for two donors (one aged 18 to 30 and one aged 80 or older). Paper-wide results and their limitations: The CMV infection status of donors was not known, potentially confounding age-related changes in expanded clonotypes. As age increased, observed TCR beta diversity per million T cells dropped in a roughly linear way, and a significant reduction was already evident by age 40. Compared with the aged group, the long-lived group had more naive CD4+ T cells, fewer expanded clones and increased TCR diversity, suggesting age selection. The percentage of naive T cells measured by flow cytometry correlated strongly with observed TCR beta diversity. Since profiling was done on bulk unsorted PBMCs, naive and antigen-experienced compartments could not be conclusively compared. Total diversity estimates from one million sequenced T cells were considered lower bounds and underestimates.

Donors were under 40 systemically healthy Caucasian individuals from Russia aged roughly 6 to 90 years. About 10 milliliters of peripheral blood were drawn from each donor into EDTA-treated Vacutainer tubes. Ficoll-Paque density-gradient centrifugation was used to isolate PBMCs, with at least 7 million per sample. Trizol reagent was used to extract total RNA from PBMCs, with at least 5 micrograms per sample. The percentages of naive CD45RAhigh/CD27high T cells were determined by flow cytometry on a PBMC aliquot from every donor. The germline V gene yields ENHRY for CDR1 and SYGVKD for CDR2. Trimming takes 11 bases from V and 0 bases from J, and the germline ends sit 19 bases apart. The CDR3 goes from the cysteine to the phenylalanine over 15 residues. CDR3 DNA only is kept here, 45 bases in frame from base 1. Of note for this clonotype: The antigen this receptor binds is unknown. No base-level quality is on record; no much larger clone is a single base apart.

Library creation used 5' RACE. Sequencer: Illumina HiSeq 2500. A second PCR of about 7 to 12 cycles was run with a J-beta primer mix and a sample-barcoded 5' primer. Each TCR beta cDNA molecule received a unique molecular identifier from a template-switch 5' adaptor carrying 12 random nucleotides. At least 2.5 million CDR3-containing paired-end reads were obtained from each sample. The Mint cDNA synthesis kit, primed by a TRBC-specific oligonucleotide, was used to synthesize first-strand cDNA from all RNA. Following uracil-DNA glycosylase treatment, a first 18-cycle PCR with universal primers M1SS and BC2_uni_R was performed on all cDNA. Concerning the study's data processing: Each sample was normalized by randomly selecting 1 million high-quality reads, each carrying a distinct molecular identifier. Reads with shared molecular identifiers were discarded instead of being binned into consensus sequences. MiTCR, set to a Q25 quality threshold and the strictest error-elimination algorithm, was used for CDR3 identification, clonotype clustering and error correction. Lower-bound total TCR beta diversity was estimated with a nonparametric unseen species model using Euler transformation. The public reads were reanalyzed by TCRdb: fastp trimming at Q25, MiXCR alignment, in-frame beta chains only. Every CDR3 protein is listed once, alongside the most common genes and DNA of its rows. The V and J calls come from TCRdb's annotation, not from the publication. Here the sample has about 800,000 distinct CDR3 sequences; around 25% occur a single time. The ten largest clones represent roughly 3.8% of the sample.

These data were also filed under a second study, of T cells of mothers and their children. The second paper further reports: Donors were nine systemically healthy Caucasian individuals: three mothers and their six children. cDNA synthesis used all of the extracted RNA, with approximately 1.6 ug of RNA in each 15 ul reaction. In the second PCR, the M1S primer added sample barcodes and 2-4 random nucleotides. More than 8 million TCR beta CDR3 reads were obtained from each mother, and some 3.2 million reads were obtained from each child. In both related and unrelated pairs, thymic selection shapes the output of TCR recombination in a similar way, with inherited differences having only a minor effect. Normalized repertoire overlap was always slightly but never significantly higher in related than unrelated mother-child pairs. No persistent microchimeric T cell clones were detected, at a sensitivity of roughly 96 clones per million clonotypes. To look for features that set related mother-child pairs apart from unrelated individuals, the researchers ran deep NGS to compare the TCR beta repertoires of mothers and children. The mean age was about 37 +/- 4 years for the mothers and about 10 +/- 4 years for the children. After adapter ligation was performed with NEBNext reagents, the libraries were sequenced on an Illumina HiSeq 2000 with 100+100 nt paired-end reads. To prevent cross-contamination, the mother and child libraries were prepared one month apart and sequenced in separate runs. Each donor had between about 450,000 and 2,100,000 distinct TCR beta clonotypes identified. Naive TCR beta clonotypes were estimated from low-frequency clonotypes matched to each donor's FACS-determined naive share, without sorting.

The sequence was collected from a boy under 18 in good health. The specimen sequenced was blood. The chain couples TRBV10-3 to TRBJ1-1, and possibly TRBD1, on 6 matching bases. The CDR3 region has the sequence CASGPGTTLNTEAFF. At the DNA level, the sequence is TGTGCCTCCGGCCCTGGGACAACTTTGAACACTGAAGCTTTCTTT.